This is a list of T cell receptor beta chains from one sample in a study of tumor-infiltrating lymphocytes in oesophageal squamous cell carcinoma. TCRdb itself ran the PCR reads through MiXCR, one entry per CDR3 protein. This sample yields about 17,000 distinct CDR3 sequences, of which 47% are seen a single time; approximately 45% belongs to the top ten. The sample was normal esophageal tissue next to the tumor. These TCRs come from a female donor with esophageal squamous cell carcinoma. CDR3s include the opening cysteine and the closing phenylalanine or tryptophan. D genes are given only for firm matches. For some rows the clone size is stated as once, few or many, or as a class when expanded; others skip it.

>NA|TRBJ1-1|TRBV6-6|NA
CASIHSSNTEAFF
TGTGCCAGCATCCACAGTTCGAACACTGAAGCTTTCTTT
>medium-sized|TRBJ2-3|TRBV6-2/TRBV6-3|NA
CASSYPPEGRDTQYF
TGTGCCAGCAGTTACCCGCCTGAAGGGAGAGATACGCAGTATTTT
>many|TRBJ2-1|TRBV4-2|TRBD2
CASSQVRATSGYNEQFF
TGTGCCAGCAGCCAAGTACGAGCGACTAGCGGCTACAATGAGCAGTTCTTC
>many|TRBJ2-7|TRBV6-2/TRBV6-3|NA
CASSRDNGQGEQYF
TGTGCCAGCAGCAGGGACAATGGGCAGGGTGAGCAGTACTTC
>many|TRBJ1-5|TRBV6-1|NA
CASSEYPNSNQPQHF
TGTGCCAGCAGTGAATACCCCAACAGCAATCAGCCCCAGCATTTT
>NA|TRBJ2-7|TRBV5-1|NA
CASSLASVYEQYF
TGCGCCAGCAGCTTGGCTAGCGTCTACGAGCAGTACTTC
>NA|TRBJ2-1|TRBV7-9|TRBD1
CASSLTGVYYNEQFF
TGTGCCAGCAGCTTGACAGGGGTATACTACAATGAGCAGTTCTTC
>NA|TRBJ2-7|TRBV6-1|NA
CASSYGLSTYEQYF
TGTGCCAGCAGTTACGGTCTAAGTACCTACGAGCAGTACTTC
>NA|TRBJ2-1|TRBV7-3|NA
CASSPPSFLGGTQFF
TGTGCCAGCAGCCCCCCGTCTTTTCTAGGCGGCACACAGTTCTTC
>few|TRBJ2-7|TRBV7-8|NA
CASSFGPLVGYEQYF
TGTGCCAGCAGCTTCGGACCACTCGTCGGGTACGAGCAGTACTTC
>NA|TRBJ1-1|TRBV7-6|NA
CASSLRASAEAFF
TGTGCCAGCAGCTTACGAGCGTCAGCTGAAGCTTTCTTT
>NA|TRBJ2-7|TRBV7-8|NA
CASSDYYEQYF
TGTGCCAGCAGCGACTACTACGAGCAGTACTTC
>once|TRBJ2-2|TRBV7-2|NA
CASSLGTLPTGELFF
TGTGCCAGCAGCTTAGGGACCTTGCCCACCGGGGAGCTGTTTTTT
>many|TRBJ2-1|TRBV5-8|NA
CASSPGLPGYNEQFF
TGTGCCAGCAGCCCGGGCCTCCCAGGGTACAATGAGCAGTTCTTC
>few|TRBJ2-1|TRBV7-2|NA
CASSPKTGRNEQFF
TGTGCCAGCAGCCCCAAGACAGGGAGGAATGAGCAGTTCTTC
>medium-sized|TRBJ2-3|TRBV7-7|NA
CASSFGGSDTQYF
TGTGCTAGCAGCTTCGGCGGGTCAGATACGCAGTATTTT
>many|TRBJ2-3|TRBV6-2/TRBV6-3|TRBD2
CASSYAGGGPSDTQYF
TGTGCCAGCAGTTACGCCGGGGGAGGGCCTTCAGATACGCAGTATTTT
>NA|TRBJ2-2|TRBV6-9|TRBD2
CAGNSGTNTGELFF
TGTGCCGGGAATAGCGGGACGAACACCGGGGAGCTGTTTTTT
>NA|TRBJ2-3|TRBV6-8|NA
CASSGTGAGTQYF
TGTGCCAGCAGTGGGACCGGTGCAGGTACGCAGTATTTT
>medium-sized|TRBJ2-3|TRBV7-3|NA
CASSLRRDGTDTQYF
TGTGCCAGCAGCTTAAGGCGCGATGGCACAGATACGCAGTATTTT
>many|TRBJ2-1|TRBV10-3|TRBD1
CAISLDRGDNEQFF
TGTGCCATCAGTCTAGACAGGGGAGACAATGAGCAGTTCTTC
>many|TRBJ2-2|TRBV6-1|TRBD2
CASSALAGVSGELFF
TGTGCCAGCAGTGCACTAGCGGGGGTTTCCGGGGAGCTGTTTTTT
>NA|TRBJ1-1|TRBV6-2/TRBV6-3|NA
CASSYSATWEAFF
TGTGCCAGCAGTTACTCAGCGACCTGGGAAGCTTTCTTT
>NA|TRBJ2-7|TRBV7-3|NA
CASSLGFNEQYF
TGTGCCAGCAGCTTAGGGTTTAATGAGCAGTACTTC
>medium-sized|TRBJ2-1|TRBV24-1|TRBD2
CATSDLRRGGNEQFF
TGTGCCACCAGTGATTTGAGGCGGGGGGGGAATGAGCAGTTCTTC
>NA|TRBJ1-3|TRBV5-1|TRBD1
CASSLETGKDTIYF
TGCGCCAGCAGCTTAGAGACAGGGAAGGACACCATATATTTT
>few|TRBJ1-2|TRBV6-1|NA
CASSYGGAVGGYTF
TGTGCCAGCAGTTATGGGGGGGCTGTTGGTGGCTACACCTTC
>medium-sized|TRBJ2-1|TRBV11-2|NA
CASSRNYNEQFF
TGTGCCAGCAGCCGGAACTACAATGAGCAGTTCTTC
>NA|TRBJ2-7|TRBV7-3|NA
CASSLEGGGYEQYF
TGTGCCAGCAGCTTAGAAGGGGGAGGGTACGAGCAGTACTTC
>many|TRBJ2-6|TRBV24-1|NA
CATSLSGANVLTF
TGTGCCACCAGCCTTTCTGGGGCCAACGTCCTGACTTTC
>many|TRBJ2-7|TRBV6-2/TRBV6-3|TRBD1
CASSYGPGGERYEQYF
TGTGCCAGCAGTTACGGTCCAGGGGGCGAAAGGTACGAGCAGTACTTC
>many|TRBJ1-1|TRBV5-1|NA
CASSLSGTITEAFF
TGCGCCAGCAGCTTGAGTGGGACAATTACTGAAGCTTTCTTT
>NA|TRBJ2-1|TRBV7-6|NA
CASSLTRYNEQFF
TGTGCCAGCAGCTTAACCAGATACAATGAGCAGTTCTTC
>NA|TRBJ2-7|TRBV14|TRBD2
CASSVSGGSVSEQYF
TGTGCCAGCAGTGTCTCGGGGGGTAGTGTCAGCGAGCAGTACTTC
>many|TRBJ1-4|TRBV5-1|NA
CASSLEQPNEKLFF
TGCGCCAGCAGCTTGGAACAGCCAAATGAAAAACTGTTTTTT
>many|TRBJ2-1|TRBV12-3/TRBV12-4|NA
CASSLGRSGLYNEQFF
TGTGCCAGCAGTTTAGGACGGTCGGGATTGTACAATGAGCAGTTCTTC
>many|TRBJ2-1|TRBV27|TRBD2
CASSFLVGLAGDHEQFF
TGTGCCAGCAGTTTCCTAGTGGGACTAGCGGGAGACCATGAGCAGTTCTTC
>few|TRBJ1-2|TRBV7-9|NA
CASSLDRDIKTGYTF
TGTGCCAGCAGCTTAGACCGGGACATCAAGACTGGCTACACCTTC
>NA|TRBJ2-1|TRBV7-2|TRBD2
CASSFSSGSYNEQFF
TGTGCCAGCAGCTTTAGTAGCGGGTCCTACAATGAGCAGTTCTTC
>many|TRBJ2-1|TRBV5-1|TRBD1
CASSIWTGGGSYNEQFF
TGCGCCAGCAGCATCTGGACAGGGGGGGGCTCCTACAATGAGCAGTTCTTC
>many|TRBJ2-2|TRBV2|TRBD2
CASSDGLAGFFTGELFF
TGTGCCAGCAGTGATGGGCTAGCGGGGTTCTTCACCGGGGAGCTGTTTTTT